This T cell receptor (beta chain) originates from a study of blood T cell repertoires in COVID-19. About the study: Sites across the United States, Italy and Spain contributed samples from acute and convalescent COVID-19. T cells, B-cell-depleted T cells, or PBMCs supplied cDNA or gDNA.

CDR1 is LNHDA and CDR2 is SQIVND in the germline V gene (reference sequence). CDR3 length: 13 amino acids. Between the trimmed V and J ends, which lost 6 bases and 5 bases, there was a span of 13 bases. Authors' methods: Cell counts per sample came from amplifying reference gene primers. Method: immunoSEQ multiplex PCR; TCRdb's copy keeps in-frame clones and lacks some. The V and J calls and clone size come from that table; D and trimming were worked out from the DNA. Of 200,000 to 300,000 clones listed, 75% to 90% are singletons. The receptor was isolated from a woman aged 40 to 55 with acute or convalescent COVID-19. This chain connects TRBV19 to TRBJ1-1; D is perhaps TRBD1 (5 bases). What was sequenced was peripheral blood. CDR3 in amino acids: CASRIGGGTEAFF. Written as DNA, the CDR3 is TGTGCCAGTAGGATTGGGGGAGGGACTGAAGCTTTCTTT.